The source of this TCR beta chain is a study of blood T cell repertoires in COVID-19. Some clones are missing from TCRdb's copy, which holds only in-frame ones; the method was immunoSEQ multiplex PCR. The repertoire holds about 370,000 clones, with roughly 90% as singletons. The length of the CDR3 is 13 residues. The germline V and J ends were trimmed by 4 bases and 4 bases, with 8 bases remaining between them. Per germline, CDR1 MNHEY and CDR2 SMNVEV (reference sequence). This sequence was found in a woman aged 30 to 39 with COVID-19, enrolled during active disease. This chain uses TRBV27 with TRBJ1-5; no firm D call. Sequenced material: peripheral blood. CDR3 in DNA: TGTGCCAGCAGTTCTGTTCGTAATCAGCCCCAGCATTTT. Encoded protein: CASSSVRNQPQHF.